Listed below are T cell receptor beta chains from one sample, sequenced in a study of T cell clones after liver transplantation. The data were produced by immunoSEQ multiplex PCR, yet TCRdb's version contains in-frame clones alone and is incomplete. The sample has around 20,000 clones, about 90% seen once. This specimen was CD8+ T cells from blood, taken before liver transplant. The receptors here all came from a human donor who received a liver transplant. Both conserved end residues are part of each CDR3. The D gene is left open where the match is weak. Where a row states a size, it is once, few, many or the class of an expanded clone; other rows omit it.

TGTGCCAGCAGCATGACAGGGGGCTACGAGCAGTACTTC | CASSMTGGYEQYF | TRBV28 | TRBD1 | NA | TRBJ2-7
TGTGCCAGCCGGCCGGCGGAGCTGTTTTTT | CASRPAELFF | TRBV7-9 | NA | few | TRBJ2-2
TGCGCCAGCAGCCAGGCTTGGCTCCACGAGCAGTACTTC | CASSQAWLHEQYF | TRBV4-3 | NA | once | TRBJ2-7
TGCAGCGCTTCCCGGGACAGGGGCCACCCTAGCACAGATACGCAGTATTTT | CSASRDRGHPSTDTQYF | TRBV29-1 | TRBD1 | NA | TRBJ2-3
TGTGCCAGCAGTGAACAGGGTTGGGACACTGAAGCTTTCTTT | CASSEQGWDTEAFF | TRBV6-5 | NA | NA | TRBJ1-1
TGTGCCAGCAGCTTAGAACAGGGCATGAACACTGAAGCTTTCTTT | CASSLEQGMNTEAFF | TRBV7-6 | NA | NA | TRBJ1-1
TGTGCCAGCAGCTTAATTGGGGAGACGAACACTGAAGCTTTCTTT | CASSLIGETNTEAFF | TRBV13 | NA | NA | TRBJ1-1
TGCGCCAGCAGCCCCGGGGGGGGGCGGAACACTGAAGCTTTCTTT | CASSPGGGRNTEAFF | TRBV5-1 | NA | NA | TRBJ1-1
TGCGCCAGCAGTTTCGGAACTGAAGCTTTCTTT | CASSFGTEAFF | TRBV4-1 | NA | few | TRBJ1-1
TGTGCCAGCAGCTTGTGGGACAACATCTATGGCTACACCTTC | CASSLWDNIYGYTF | TRBV5-6 | NA | NA | TRBJ1-2
TGCGCCAGCAGTTTTGGGACAGGGTGGGGCGGCTACACCTTC | CASSFGTGWGGYTF | TRBV5-1 | TRBD1 | NA | TRBJ1-2
TGTGCCAGCAGCGCGGAGGGGGACACAGATACGCAGTATTTT | CASSAEGDTDTQYF | TRBV9 | NA | NA | TRBJ2-3
TGCAGCGTTGTACCAGGGGACGACTATGGCTACACCTTC | CSVVPGDDYGYTF | TRBV29-1 | NA | NA | TRBJ1-2
TGTGCCAGCAGTGTCCAACAGGGGTGGGGGGATCAGCCCCAGCATTTT | CASSVQQGWGDQPQHF | TRBV2 | TRBD1 | NA | TRBJ1-5
TGTGCCAGCAGCAAAGGCCTCCTTTGGGGCAATCAGCCCCAGCATTTT | CASSKGLLWGNQPQHF | TRBV21-1 | NA | once | TRBJ1-5
TGTGCCTGGAGCGACGGACAGGGGCTCTATGGCTACACCTTC | CAWSDGQGLYGYTF | TRBV30 | TRBD1 | NA | TRBJ1-2
TGCGCCAGCAGCTTGAGGTGGGACGGAGTCTACGAGCAGTACTTC | CASSLRWDGVYEQYF | TRBV5-1 | NA | NA | TRBJ2-7
TGTGCCAGCAGCCCCAGCGGGCGACAGGGGGCGAGGGAAAAACTGTTTTTT | CASSPSGRQGAREKLFF | TRBV9 | TRBD1 | NA | TRBJ1-4
TGTGCCAGCAGTTTCGGGAGCACTGAAGCTTTCTTT | CASSFGSTEAFF | TRBV28 | NA | NA | TRBJ1-1
TGTGCCAGTAGTTGGACGATGAACACTGAAGCTTTCTTT | CASSWTMNTEAFF | TRBV19 | NA | NA | TRBJ1-1
TGTGCCAGCAGAACTTACAAAGGAGAAAGGGGCAATCAGCCCCAGCATTTT | CASRTYKGERGNQPQHF | TRBV2 | NA | medium-sized | TRBJ1-5
TGTGCCAGTAGTATTGGCCGGGGGGAAGAGACCCAGTACTTC | CASSIGRGEETQYF | TRBV19 | TRBD2 | NA | TRBJ2-5
TGTGCCAGCAGCGTCTGGGGAGGCCAGCCCCAGCATTTT | CASSVWGGQPQHF | TRBV5-6 | NA | NA | TRBJ1-5
TGTGCCAGTAGTCGGATGGGGCACCTAGATGAAGCTTTCTTT | CASSRMGHLDEAFF | TRBV19 | NA | NA | TRBJ1-1
TGTGCCAGCAGTTTTAGGGGAAGGGGCTACAATGAGCAGTTCTTC | CASSFRGRGYNEQFF | TRBV28 | NA | once | TRBJ2-1
TGCGCCAGCAGCTTGAGTGGACAGGGAGGTCAGCCCCAGCATTTT | CASSLSGQGGQPQHF | TRBV5-1 | TRBD1 | NA | TRBJ1-5
TGTGCCAGCAGTGACATGGCCGAGCAGTACTTC | CASSDMAEQYF | TRBV6-1 | NA | NA | TRBJ2-7
TGCGCCAGCAGCTTGGGATGGGGGGAGAACACTGAAGCTTTCTTT | CASSLGWGENTEAFF | TRBV5-1 | NA | few | TRBJ1-1
TGTGCCAGCAGTACCGGGACTCCGGATACGCAGTATTTT | CASSTGTPDTQYF | TRBV27 | NA | NA | TRBJ2-3
TGTGCCAGCAGTTTATCGGGTTCCTACGAGCAGTACTTC | CASSLSGSYEQYF | TRBV27 | NA | NA | TRBJ2-7
TGTGCCAGCGGAGCTGAGGGGAATGAGCAGTTCTTC | CASGAEGNEQFF | TRBV11-3 | NA | once | TRBJ2-1
TGTGCCAGTAGTCAGGACAGGGTCCCTCTCGAGCAGTACTTC | CASSQDRVPLEQYF | TRBV19 | TRBD1 | NA | TRBJ2-7
TGTGCCAGCAGCCAAACTTCAGGGTGGCCAGACTATGGCTACACCTTC | CASSQTSGWPDYGYTF | TRBV7-9 | NA | NA | TRBJ1-2
TGCGCCAGCAGCCCCGGGGACACCGGGGAGCTGTTTTTT | CASSPGDTGELFF | TRBV5-1 | NA | NA | TRBJ2-2
TGTGCCAGCAGCACTCCCGGGACAGGGAACGAGCAGTACTTC | CASSTPGTGNEQYF | TRBV21-1 | NA | NA | TRBJ2-7
TGTGCTAGTGGTCCCCCCACTAGCGGGAGCTACGAGCAGTACTTC | CASGPPTSGSYEQYF | TRBV12-5 | TRBD2 | NA | TRBJ2-7
TGTGCCATCCTCCGGGAGAGCTCTGGAAACACCATATATTTT | CAILRESSGNTIYF | TRBV10-3 | NA | NA | TRBJ1-3
TGTGCCAGCGAGGGGATTTCGGCTGGCTACACCTTC | CASEGISAGYTF | TRBV6-1 | NA | NA | TRBJ1-2
TGTGCCAGCGCTCTTACAGGGTCTAGCCAGCCCCAGCATTTT | CASALTGSSQPQHF | TRBV27 | NA | NA | TRBJ1-5
TGTGCCAGTAGTCCGACAGGGGGATCTGAGCCCCCGGTGGGTCAGCCCCAGCATTTT | CASSPTGGSEPPVGQPQHF | TRBV19 | TRBD1 | NA | TRBJ1-5
TGTGCCAGCAGTTACTTAGGGGGGGAGGTGCAGTACTTC | CASSYLGGEVQYF | TRBV6-5 | NA | once | TRBJ2-7
TGTGCCAGCAGTTCCTTAGGGGACACTGAAGCTTTCTTT | CASSSLGDTEAFF | TRBV27 | NA | NA | TRBJ1-1
TGTGCCAGCAGTGAAATTCCACGGACAGACGCGAACACTGAAGCTTTCTTT | CASSEIPRTDANTEAFF | TRBV25-1 | NA | NA | TRBJ1-1
TGTGCCAGCAGTTTCAAGGGGACAGGAGTATACAATGAGCAGTTCTTC | CASSFKGTGVYNEQFF | TRBV28 | TRBD1 | NA | TRBJ2-1
TGTGCCAGCAGCCCTGGCGGGAGGGCCACATACAATGAGCAGTTCTTC | CASSPGGRATYNEQFF | TRBV21-1 | NA | NA | TRBJ2-1
TGTGCCAGCAGCTTAGGTGGTGTAGGGGCCAAATATGGCTACACCTTC | CASSLGGVGAKYGYTF | TRBV7-2 | NA | medium-sized | TRBJ1-2
TGCAGTGCCACCCCCTACAATGAGCAGTTCTTC | CSATPYNEQFF | TRBV20-1 | NA | NA | TRBJ2-1
TGTGCCAGCAGCTCGCTAGGAGGGTACACTGAAGCTTTCTTT | CASSSLGGYTEAFF | TRBV5-6 | NA | NA | TRBJ1-1
TGTGCCAGTAGTATAGTTACTAGCTCCTACGAGCAGTACTTC | CASSIVTSSYEQYF | TRBV19 | NA | NA | TRBJ2-7
TGCGCCAGCAGCTTTGGGTTCCGTCTTTACTATGGCTACACCTTC | CASSFGFRLYYGYTF | TRBV5-1 | NA | few | TRBJ1-2
TGTGCCAGTAGTATAGGACAGAGCGCCTACGAGCAGTACTTC | CASSIGQSAYEQYF | TRBV19 | NA | NA | TRBJ2-7
TGTGCCAGCAGCTTACCCTCCGGGACTCAGGGGTCCTACGAGCAGTACTTC | CASSLPSGTQGSYEQYF | TRBV7-9 | NA | few | TRBJ2-7
TGTGCCAGCAGCTTGAATCGTGGGGAGCTGTTTTTT | CASSLNRGELFF | TRBV5-4 | NA | NA | TRBJ2-2
TGCAGCGTTGAGACAGGGGGCCCCTATGGCTACACCTTC | CSVETGGPYGYTF | TRBV29-1 | TRBD1 | NA | TRBJ1-2
TGTGCCAGCAGTGATCCACAGGTTGTCTACGAGCAGTACTTC | CASSDPQVVYEQYF | TRBV6-4 | NA | NA | TRBJ2-7
TGTGCCAGCAGCGTCCGACCGGGACAGAATAATGAAAAACTGTTTTTT | CASSVRPGQNNEKLFF | TRBV9 | TRBD1 | NA | TRBJ1-4
TGTGCCAGCAGTTTAGATGGGAGCTCCTACAATGAGCAGTTCTTC | CASSLDGSSYNEQFF | TRBV28 | NA | NA | TRBJ2-1
TGTGCCAGCTCGCACCTGGAAAAAGGGGAAGATACGCAGTATTTT | CASSHLEKGEDTQYF | TRBV18 | NA | NA | TRBJ2-3
TGTGCCAGTAGCTCTAGCGGTCCATACGAGCAGTACTTC | CASSSSGPYEQYF | TRBV19 | TRBD2 | NA | TRBJ2-7
TGTGCCAGCAGCTTAGTGGCAGGGGGCGTTGATGGCTACACCTTC | CASSLVAGGVDGYTF | TRBV7-2 | TRBD1 | NA | TRBJ1-2